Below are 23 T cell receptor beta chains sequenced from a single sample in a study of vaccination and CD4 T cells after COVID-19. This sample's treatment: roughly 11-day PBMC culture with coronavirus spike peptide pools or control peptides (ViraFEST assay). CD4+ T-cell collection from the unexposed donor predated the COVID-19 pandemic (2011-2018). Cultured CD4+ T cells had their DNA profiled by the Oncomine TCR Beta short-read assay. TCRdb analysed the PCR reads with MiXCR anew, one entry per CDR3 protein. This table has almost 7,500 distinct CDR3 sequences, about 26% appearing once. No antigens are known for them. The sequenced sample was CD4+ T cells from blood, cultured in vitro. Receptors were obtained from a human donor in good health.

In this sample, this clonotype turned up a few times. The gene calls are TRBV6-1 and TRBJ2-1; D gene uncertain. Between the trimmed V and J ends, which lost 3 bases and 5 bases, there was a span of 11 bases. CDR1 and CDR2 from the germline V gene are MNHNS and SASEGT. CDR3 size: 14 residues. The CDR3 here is CASSDRPTDNEQFF. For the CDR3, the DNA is TGTGCCAGCAGTGACCGACCAACGGACAATGAGCAGTTCTTC.

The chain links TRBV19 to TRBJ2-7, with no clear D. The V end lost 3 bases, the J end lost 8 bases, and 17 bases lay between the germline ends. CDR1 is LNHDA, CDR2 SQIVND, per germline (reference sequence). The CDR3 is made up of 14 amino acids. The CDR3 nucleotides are TGTGCCAGTAGTATGTACGATTTCATAGATAAGCAGTACTTC. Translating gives CASSMYDFIDKQYF. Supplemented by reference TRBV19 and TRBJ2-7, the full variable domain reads DGGITQSPKYLFRKEGQNVTLSCEQNLNHDAMYWYRQDPGQGLRLIYYSQIVNDFQKGDIAEGYSVSREKKESFPLTVTSAQKNPTAFYLCASSMYDFIDKQYFGPGTRLTVT.

CDR3: CAQTRQGHYGYTF. In DNA form, the CDR3 reads TGTGCCCAGACTCGACAGGGTCACTATGGCTACACCTTC. The rearrangement uses TRBV30 and TRBJ1-2, with TRBD1 matching 7 bases. Losses at the gene ends were 8 bases for V and 3 bases for J; bases not matched to a gene: 9. The CDR3 has 13 amino acids. Germline-derived CDR1 and CDR2 are GTSNPN and SVGIG (reference sequence).

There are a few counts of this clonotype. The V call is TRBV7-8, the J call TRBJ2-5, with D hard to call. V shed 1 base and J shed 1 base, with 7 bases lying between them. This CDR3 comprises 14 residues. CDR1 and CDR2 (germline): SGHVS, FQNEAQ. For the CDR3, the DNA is TGTGCCAGCAGCTTAGGGGCCCCCCAAGAGACCCAGTACTTC. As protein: CASSLGAPQETQYF. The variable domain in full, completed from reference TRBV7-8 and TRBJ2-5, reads GAGVSQSPRYKVAKRGQDVALRCDPISGHVSLFWYQQALGQGPEFLTYFQNEAQLDKSGLPSDRFFAERPEGSVSTLKIQRTQQEDSAVYLCASSLGAPQETQYFGPGTRLLVL.

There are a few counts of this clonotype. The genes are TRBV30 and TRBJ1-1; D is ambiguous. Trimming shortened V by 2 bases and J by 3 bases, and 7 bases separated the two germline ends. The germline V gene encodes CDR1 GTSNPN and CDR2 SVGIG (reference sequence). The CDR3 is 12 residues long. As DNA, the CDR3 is TGTGCCTGGAGTTTCCAGGACACTGAAGCTTTCTTT. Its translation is CAWSFQDTEAFF.

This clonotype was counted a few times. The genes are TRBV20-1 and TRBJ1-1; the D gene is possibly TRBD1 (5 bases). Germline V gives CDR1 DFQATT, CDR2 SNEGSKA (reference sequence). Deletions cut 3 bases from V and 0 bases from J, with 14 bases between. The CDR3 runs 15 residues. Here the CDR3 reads CSARRAGSLNTEAFF. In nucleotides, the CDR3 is TGCAGTGCTAGGCGGGCAGGGTCTTTGAACACTGAAGCTTTCTTT.

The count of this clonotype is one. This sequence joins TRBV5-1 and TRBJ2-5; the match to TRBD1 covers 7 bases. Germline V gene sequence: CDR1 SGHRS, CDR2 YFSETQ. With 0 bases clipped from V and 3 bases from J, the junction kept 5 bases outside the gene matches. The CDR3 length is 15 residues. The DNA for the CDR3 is TGCGCCAGCAGCTTGGGCGCAGGGGGTGAAGAGACCCAGTACTTC. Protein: CASSLGAGGEETQYF.

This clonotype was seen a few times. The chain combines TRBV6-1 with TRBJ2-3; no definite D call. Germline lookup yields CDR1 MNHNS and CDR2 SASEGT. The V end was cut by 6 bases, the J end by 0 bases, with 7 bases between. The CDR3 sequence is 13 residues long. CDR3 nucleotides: TGTGCCAGCAGGCTTGACAGCACAGATACGCAGTATTTT. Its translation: CASRLDSTDTQYF.

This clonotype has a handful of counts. The CDR3 DNA sequence: TGCAGTGCTAGAGATCCGCTGGCGGTAGGGGCTTTCTTT. It codes for CSARDPLAVGAFF. The J gene is TRBJ1-1, the V gene TRBV20-1, with unresolved D. CDR1 and CDR2 from the germline V gene are DFQATT and SNEGSKA (reference sequence). Trimming pared 0 bases from V and 11 bases from J, leaving 16 bases between. The CDR3 loop spans 13 amino acids.

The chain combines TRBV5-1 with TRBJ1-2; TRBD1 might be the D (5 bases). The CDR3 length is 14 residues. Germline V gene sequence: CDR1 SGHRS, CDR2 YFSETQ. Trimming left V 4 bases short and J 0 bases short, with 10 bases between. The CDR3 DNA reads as TGCGCCAGCAGCCTCCAGGGACCTAACTATGGCTACACCTTC. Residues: CASSLQGPNYGYTF.

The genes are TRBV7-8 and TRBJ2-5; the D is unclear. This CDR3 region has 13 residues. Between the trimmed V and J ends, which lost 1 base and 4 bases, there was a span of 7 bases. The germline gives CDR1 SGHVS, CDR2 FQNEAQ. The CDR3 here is CASSLGDVETQYF. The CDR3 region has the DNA TGTGCCAGCAGCTTAGGAGACGTAGAGACCCAGTACTTC.

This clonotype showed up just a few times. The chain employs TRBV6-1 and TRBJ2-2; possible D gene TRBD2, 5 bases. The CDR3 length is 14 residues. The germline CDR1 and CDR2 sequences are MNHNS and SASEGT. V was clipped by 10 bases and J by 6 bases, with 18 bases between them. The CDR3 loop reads CATLQQPGSGELFF. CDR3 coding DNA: TGTGCCACCCTACAACAGCCGGGGTCCGGGGAGCTGTTTTTT.

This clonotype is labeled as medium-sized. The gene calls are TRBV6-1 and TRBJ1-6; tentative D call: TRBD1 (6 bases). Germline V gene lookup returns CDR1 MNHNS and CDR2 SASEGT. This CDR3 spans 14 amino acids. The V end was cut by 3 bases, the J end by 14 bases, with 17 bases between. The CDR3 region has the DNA TGTGCCAGCAGTGACCAACACAGGGTTTTGACCCTCCACTTT. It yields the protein CASSDQHRVLTLHF.

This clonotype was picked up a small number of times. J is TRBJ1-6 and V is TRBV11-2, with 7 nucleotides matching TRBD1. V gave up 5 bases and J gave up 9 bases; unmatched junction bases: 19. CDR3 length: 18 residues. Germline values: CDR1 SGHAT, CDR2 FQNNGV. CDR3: CASSRLKGEGGTASPLHF. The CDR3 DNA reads TGTGCCAGCAGCCGGCTTAAGGGGGAAGGGGGGACAGCTTCACCCCTCCACTTT.

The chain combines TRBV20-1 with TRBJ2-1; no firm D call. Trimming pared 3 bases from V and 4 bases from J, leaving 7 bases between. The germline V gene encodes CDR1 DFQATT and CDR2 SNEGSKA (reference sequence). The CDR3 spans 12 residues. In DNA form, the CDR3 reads TGCAGTGCTAGTAAACTGTACAATGAGCAGTTCTTC. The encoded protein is CSASKLYNEQFF.

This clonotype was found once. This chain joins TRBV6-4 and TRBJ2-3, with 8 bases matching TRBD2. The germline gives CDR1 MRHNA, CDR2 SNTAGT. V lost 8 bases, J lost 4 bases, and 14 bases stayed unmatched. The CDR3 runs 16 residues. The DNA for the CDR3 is TGTGCCAGCGGGGGTGACCCAAGCGGGGGTGCAGATACGCAGTATTTT. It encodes CASGGDPSGGADTQYF.

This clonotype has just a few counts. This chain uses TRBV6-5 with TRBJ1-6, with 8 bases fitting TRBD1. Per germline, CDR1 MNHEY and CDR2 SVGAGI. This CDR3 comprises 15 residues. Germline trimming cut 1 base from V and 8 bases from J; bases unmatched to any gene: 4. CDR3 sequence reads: CASSYWTGPDSPLHF. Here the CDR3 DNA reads TGTGCCAGCAGTTACTGGACAGGGCCTGATTCACCCCTCCACTTT.

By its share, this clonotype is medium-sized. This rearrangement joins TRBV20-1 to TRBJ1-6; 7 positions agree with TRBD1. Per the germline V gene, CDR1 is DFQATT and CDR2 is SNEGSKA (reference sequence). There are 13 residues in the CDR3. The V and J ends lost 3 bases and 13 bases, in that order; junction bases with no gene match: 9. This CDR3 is CSASGTVGLPLHF. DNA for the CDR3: TGCAGTGCTAGCGGGACAGTCGGGTTGCCCCTCCACTTT.

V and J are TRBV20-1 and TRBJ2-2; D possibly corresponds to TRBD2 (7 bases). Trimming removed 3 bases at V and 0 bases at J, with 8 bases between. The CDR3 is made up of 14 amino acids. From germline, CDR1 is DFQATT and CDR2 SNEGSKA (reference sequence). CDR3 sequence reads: CSASGGPNTGELFF. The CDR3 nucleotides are TGCAGTGCTAGCGGGGGGCCGAACACCGGGGAGCTGTTTTTT.

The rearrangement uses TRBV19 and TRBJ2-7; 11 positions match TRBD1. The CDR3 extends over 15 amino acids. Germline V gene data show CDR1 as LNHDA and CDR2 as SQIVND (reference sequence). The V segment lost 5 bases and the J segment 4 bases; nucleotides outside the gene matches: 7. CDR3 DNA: TGTGCCAGTAGTCCACGGGACAGGGGGATGTACGAGCAGTACTTC. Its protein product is CASSPRDRGMYEQYF.

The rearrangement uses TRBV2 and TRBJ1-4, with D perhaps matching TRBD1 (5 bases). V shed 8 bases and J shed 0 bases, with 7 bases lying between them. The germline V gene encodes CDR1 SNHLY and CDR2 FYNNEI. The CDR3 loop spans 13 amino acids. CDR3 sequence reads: CASQTATNEKLFF. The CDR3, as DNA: TGTGCCAGCCAGACAGCAACTAATGAAAAACTGTTTTTT.

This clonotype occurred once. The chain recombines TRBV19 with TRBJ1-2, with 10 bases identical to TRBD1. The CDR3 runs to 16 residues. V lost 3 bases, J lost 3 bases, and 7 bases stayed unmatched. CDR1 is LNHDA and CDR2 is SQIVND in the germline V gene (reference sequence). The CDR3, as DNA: TGTGCCAGTAGTATCCTTAGTGGGACAGGGGACTATGGCTACACCTTC. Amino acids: CASSILSGTGDYGYTF.

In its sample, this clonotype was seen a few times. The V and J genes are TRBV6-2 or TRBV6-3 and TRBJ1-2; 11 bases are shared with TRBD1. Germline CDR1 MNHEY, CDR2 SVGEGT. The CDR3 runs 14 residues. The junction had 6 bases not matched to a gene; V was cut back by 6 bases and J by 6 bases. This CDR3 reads CASRRTGGENGYTF. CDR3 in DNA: TGTGCCAGCAGGAGGACAGGGGGCGAAAATGGCTACACCTTC.